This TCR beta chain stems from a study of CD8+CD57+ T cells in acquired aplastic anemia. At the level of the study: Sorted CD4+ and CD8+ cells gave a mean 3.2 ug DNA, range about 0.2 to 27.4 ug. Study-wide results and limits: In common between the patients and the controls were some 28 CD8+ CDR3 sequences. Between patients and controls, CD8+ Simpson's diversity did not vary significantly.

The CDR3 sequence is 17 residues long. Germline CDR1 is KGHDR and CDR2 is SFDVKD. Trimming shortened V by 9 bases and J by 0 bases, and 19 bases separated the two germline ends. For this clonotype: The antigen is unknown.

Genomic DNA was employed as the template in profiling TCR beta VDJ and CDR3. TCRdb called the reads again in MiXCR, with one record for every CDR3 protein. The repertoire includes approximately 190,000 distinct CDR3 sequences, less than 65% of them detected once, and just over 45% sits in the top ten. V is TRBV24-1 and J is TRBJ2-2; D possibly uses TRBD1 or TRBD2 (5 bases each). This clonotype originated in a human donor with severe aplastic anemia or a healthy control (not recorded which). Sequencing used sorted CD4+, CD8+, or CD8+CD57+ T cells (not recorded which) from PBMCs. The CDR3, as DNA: TGTGCCACCCGAGTGTCCGGGGCAGGGACGAACACCGGGGAGCTGTTTTTT. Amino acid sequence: CATRVSGAGTNTGELFF.